These T cell receptor beta chains were read from a single sample in a study of cytomegalovirus exposure and HLA in healthy donors. The repertoire was sequenced with immunoSEQ multiplex PCR; TCRdb's copy has only in-frame clones and lacks some. This table holds roughly 120,000 clones, about 70% found once. The specimen was PBMCs. The receptors originated from a man younger than 40 in good health and CMV-seropositive. Each CDR3 is given with its conserved first and last residue. D genes are given only for firm matches. Clone size is not always given. Where it is, it says once, few, many or a class for expanded clones.

d_gene: -
j_gene: TRBJ2-1
abundance: -
v_gene: TRBV28
CDR3aa: CASSLVRGLSSNEQFF
CDR3nt: TGTGCCAGCAGTTTAGTTAGAGGACTGAGTTCCAATGAGCAGTTCTTC

d_gene: TRBD1
j_gene: TRBJ1-2
abundance: -
v_gene: TRBV27
CDR3aa: CASSTLDRVRDGYTF
CDR3nt: TGTGCCAGCAGTACCCTGGACAGGGTTCGGGATGGCTACACCTTC

d_gene: TRBD2
j_gene: TRBJ2-2
abundance: -
v_gene: TRBV11-3
CDR3aa: CASSKRSGRVTGELFF
CDR3nt: TGTGCCAGCAGCAAACGTAGCGGGAGGGTTACCGGGGAGCTGTTTTTT

d_gene: -
j_gene: TRBJ2-7
abundance: -
v_gene: TRBV2
CDR3aa: CASIRLRDSRNFRYEQYF
CDR3nt: TGTGCCAGCATCCGTCTCCGGGACTCCCGCAACTTCAGATACGAGCAGTACTTC

d_gene: TRBD1
j_gene: TRBJ1-2
abundance: once
v_gene: TRBV27
CDR3aa: CASSYGGQSYGYTF
CDR3nt: TGTGCCAGCAGTTATGGGGGACAGAGCTATGGCTACACCTTC

d_gene: TRBD2
j_gene: TRBJ2-3
abundance: -
v_gene: TRBV9
CDR3aa: CASSVGNLAVINTDTQYF
CDR3nt: TGTGCCAGCAGCGTAGGTAATCTAGCGGTGATTAATACAGATACGCAGTATTTT

d_gene: TRBD1
j_gene: TRBJ1-2
abundance: -
v_gene: TRBV27
CDR3aa: CASSLRSRTGNYGYTF
CDR3nt: TGTGCCAGCAGTTTAAGATCTCGGACAGGCAACTATGGCTACACCTTC

d_gene: -
j_gene: TRBJ1-1
abundance: -
v_gene: TRBV18
CDR3aa: CASSPPVMDRNTEAFF
CDR3nt: TGTGCCAGCTCACCACCGGTGATGGACAGGAACACTGAAGCTTTCTTT

d_gene: -
j_gene: TRBJ1-1
abundance: -
v_gene: TRBV12-5
CDR3aa: CASEGVRSTEAFF
CDR3nt: TGTGCTAGTGAGGGGGTTAGGAGCACTGAAGCTTTCTTT

d_gene: TRBD1
j_gene: TRBJ2-1
abundance: -
v_gene: TRBV10-2
CDR3aa: CASSDRGLENEQFF
CDR3nt: TGCGCCAGCAGTGACAGGGGGCTGGAAAATGAGCAGTTCTTC

d_gene: TRBD1
j_gene: TRBJ2-2
abundance: -
v_gene: TRBV28
CDR3aa: CASSPRDRGNTGELFF
CDR3nt: TGTGCCAGCAGTCCCCGGGACAGGGGGAACACCGGGGAGCTGTTTTTT

d_gene: -
j_gene: TRBJ2-2
abundance: -
v_gene: TRBV19
CDR3aa: CASKLDSVTGELFF
CDR3nt: TGTGCCAGTAAATTGGACAGCGTCACCGGGGAGCTGTTTTTT

d_gene: -
j_gene: TRBJ2-7
abundance: -
v_gene: TRBV21-1
CDR3aa: CASSNGYRTGAYEQYF
CDR3nt: TGTGCCAGCAGCAATGGGTACCGCACAGGGGCCTACGAGCAGTACTTC